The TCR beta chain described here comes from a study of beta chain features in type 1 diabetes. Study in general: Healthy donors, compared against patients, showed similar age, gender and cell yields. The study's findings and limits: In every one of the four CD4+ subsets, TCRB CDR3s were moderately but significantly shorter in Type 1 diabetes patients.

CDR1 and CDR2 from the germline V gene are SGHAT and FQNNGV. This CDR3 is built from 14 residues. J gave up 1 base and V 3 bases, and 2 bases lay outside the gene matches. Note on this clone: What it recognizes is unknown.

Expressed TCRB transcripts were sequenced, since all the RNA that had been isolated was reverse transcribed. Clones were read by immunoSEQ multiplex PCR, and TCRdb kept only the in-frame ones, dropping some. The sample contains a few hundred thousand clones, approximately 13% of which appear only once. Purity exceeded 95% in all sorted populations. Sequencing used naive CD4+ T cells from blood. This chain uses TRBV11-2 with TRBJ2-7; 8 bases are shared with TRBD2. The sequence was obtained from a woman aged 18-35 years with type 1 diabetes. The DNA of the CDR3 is TGTGCCAGCAGCTTTAGCGGGGAGTCCTACGAGCAGTACGTC. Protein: CASSFSGESYEQYV.